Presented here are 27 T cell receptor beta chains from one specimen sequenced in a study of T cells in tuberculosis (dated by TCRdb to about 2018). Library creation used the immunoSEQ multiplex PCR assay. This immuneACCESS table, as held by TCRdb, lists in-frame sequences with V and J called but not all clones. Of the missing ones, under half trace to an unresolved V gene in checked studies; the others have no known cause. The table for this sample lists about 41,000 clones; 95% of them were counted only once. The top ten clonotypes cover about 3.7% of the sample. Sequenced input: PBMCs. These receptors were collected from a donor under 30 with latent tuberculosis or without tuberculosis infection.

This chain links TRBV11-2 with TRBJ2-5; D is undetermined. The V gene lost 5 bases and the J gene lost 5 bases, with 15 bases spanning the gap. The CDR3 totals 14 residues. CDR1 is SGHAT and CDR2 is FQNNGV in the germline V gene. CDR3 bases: TGTGCCAGCAGCCCCAACATGGCGGCGGAGACCCAGTACTTC. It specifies CASSPNMAAETQYF.

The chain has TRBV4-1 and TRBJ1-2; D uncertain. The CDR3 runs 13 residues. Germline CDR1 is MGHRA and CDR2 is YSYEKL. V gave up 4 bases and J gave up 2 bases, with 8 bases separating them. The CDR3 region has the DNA TGCGCCAGCAGCCGGGAGAGAAACTATGGCTACACCTTC. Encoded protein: CASSRERNYGYTF.

DNA for the CDR3: TGTGCCAGCAGTTCAGACAGCCTAGCCAAAAACATTCAGTACTTC. Its translation: CASSSDSLAKNIQYF. J is TRBJ2-4 and V is TRBV27, with a tentative D call TRBD1 (5 bases). Germline CDR1 reads MNHEY; CDR2 reads SMNVEV (reference sequence). V lost 4 bases to trimming and J lost 0 bases, with 10 bases between them. This CDR3 spans 15 amino acids.

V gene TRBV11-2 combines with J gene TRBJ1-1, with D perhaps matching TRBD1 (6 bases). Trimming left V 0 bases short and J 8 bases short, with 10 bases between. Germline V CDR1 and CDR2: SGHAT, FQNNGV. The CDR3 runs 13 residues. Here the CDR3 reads CASSLDLGTEAFF. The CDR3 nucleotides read TGTGCCAGCAGCTTAGATCTCGGGACAGAAGCTTTCTTT.

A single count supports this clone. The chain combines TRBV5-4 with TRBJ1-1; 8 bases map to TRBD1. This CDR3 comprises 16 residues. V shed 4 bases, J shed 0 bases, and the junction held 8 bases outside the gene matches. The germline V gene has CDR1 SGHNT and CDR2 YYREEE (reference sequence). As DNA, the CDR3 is TGTGCCAGCAGCGCGACCGGGACAGGAGTGAACACTGAAGCTTTCTTT. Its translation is CASSATGTGVNTEAFF.

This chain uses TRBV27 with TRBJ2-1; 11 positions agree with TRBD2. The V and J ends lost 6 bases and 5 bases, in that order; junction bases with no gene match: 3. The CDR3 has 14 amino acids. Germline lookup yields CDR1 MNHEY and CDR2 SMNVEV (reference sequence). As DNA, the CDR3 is TGTGCCAGCAGGGGACTAGCGGCTAACAATGAGCAGTTCTTC. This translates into CASRGLAANNEQFF.

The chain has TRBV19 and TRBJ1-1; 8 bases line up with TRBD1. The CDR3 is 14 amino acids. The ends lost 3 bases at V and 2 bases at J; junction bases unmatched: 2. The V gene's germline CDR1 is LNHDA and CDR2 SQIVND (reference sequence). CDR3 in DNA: TGTGCCAGTAGTATCACAGGGGGTAACACTGAAGCTTTCTTT. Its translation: CASSITGGNTEAFF.

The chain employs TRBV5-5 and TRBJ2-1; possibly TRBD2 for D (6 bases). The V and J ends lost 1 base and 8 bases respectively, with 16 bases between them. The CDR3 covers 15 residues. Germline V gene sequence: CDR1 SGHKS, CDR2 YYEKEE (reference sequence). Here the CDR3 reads CASSLLPTSLYEQFF. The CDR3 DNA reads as TGTGCCAGCAGCTTGTTGCCGACTAGTTTGTATGAGCAGTTCTTC.

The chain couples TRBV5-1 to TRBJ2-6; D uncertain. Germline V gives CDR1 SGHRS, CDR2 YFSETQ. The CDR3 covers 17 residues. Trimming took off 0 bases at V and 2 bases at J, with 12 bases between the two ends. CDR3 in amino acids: CASSLERAGAGANVLTF. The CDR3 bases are TGCGCCAGCAGCTTGGAACGCGCTGGTGCTGGGGCCAACGTCCTGACTTTC.

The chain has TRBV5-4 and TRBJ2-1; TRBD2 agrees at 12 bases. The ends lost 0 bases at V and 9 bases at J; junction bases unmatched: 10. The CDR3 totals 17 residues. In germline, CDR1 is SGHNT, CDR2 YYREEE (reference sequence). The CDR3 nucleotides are TGTGCCAGCAGCTTGGGACTAGCGGGGGCCTCCATGGGTGAGCAGTTCTTC. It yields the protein CASSLGLAGASMGEQFF.

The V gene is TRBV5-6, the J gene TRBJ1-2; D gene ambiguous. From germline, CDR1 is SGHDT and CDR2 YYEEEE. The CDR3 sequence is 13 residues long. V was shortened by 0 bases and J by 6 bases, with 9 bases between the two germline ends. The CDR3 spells CASSLAGDHGYTF. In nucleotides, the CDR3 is TGTGCCAGCAGCTTGGCCGGGGATCATGGCTACACCTTC.

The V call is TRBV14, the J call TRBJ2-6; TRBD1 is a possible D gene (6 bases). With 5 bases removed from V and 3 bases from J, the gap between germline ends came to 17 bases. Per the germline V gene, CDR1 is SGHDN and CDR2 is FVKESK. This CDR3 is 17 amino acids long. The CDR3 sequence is CASSSQGPILGANVLTF. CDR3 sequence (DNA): TGTGCCAGCAGCTCTCAGGGGCCCATCCTTGGGGCCAACGTCCTGACTTTC.

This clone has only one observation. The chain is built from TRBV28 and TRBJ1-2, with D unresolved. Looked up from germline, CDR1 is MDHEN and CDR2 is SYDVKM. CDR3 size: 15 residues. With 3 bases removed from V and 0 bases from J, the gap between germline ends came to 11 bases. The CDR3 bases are TGTGCCAGCAGTTTCGGGAGCGCCGCTAACTATGGCTACACCTTC. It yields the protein CASSFGSAANYGYTF.

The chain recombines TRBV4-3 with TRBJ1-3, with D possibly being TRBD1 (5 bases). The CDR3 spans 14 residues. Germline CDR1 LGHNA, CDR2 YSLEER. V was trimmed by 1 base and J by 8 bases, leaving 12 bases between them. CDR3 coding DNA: TGCGCCAGCAGCCAAGGGTGGGGGGACGACACCATATATTTT. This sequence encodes CASSQGWGDDTIYF.

CDR3: CASSRTGIPQETQYF. The CDR3 DNA reads as TGCGCCAGCAGCCGTACAGGGATCCCACAAGAGACCCAGTACTTC. The chain recombines TRBV5-1 with TRBJ2-5, with a weak D call TRBD1 (6 bases). The CDR3 extends over 15 amino acids. Germline V CDR1 and CDR2: SGHRS, YFSETQ. The V end was cut by 4 bases, the J end by 2 bases, with 15 bases between.

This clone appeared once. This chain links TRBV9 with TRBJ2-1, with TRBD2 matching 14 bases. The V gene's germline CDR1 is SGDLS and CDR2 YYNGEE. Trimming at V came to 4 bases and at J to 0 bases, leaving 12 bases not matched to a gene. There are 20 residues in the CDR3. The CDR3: CASSPRSTSGGASSYNEQFF. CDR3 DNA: TGTGCCAGCAGCCCACGGTCGACTAGCGGGGGGGCTAGCTCCTACAATGAGCAGTTCTTC.

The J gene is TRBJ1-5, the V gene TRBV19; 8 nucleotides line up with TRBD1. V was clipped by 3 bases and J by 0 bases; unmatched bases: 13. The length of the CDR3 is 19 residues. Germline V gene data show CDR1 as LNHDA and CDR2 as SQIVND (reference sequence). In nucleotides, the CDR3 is TGTGCCAGTAGTATCGCACGGACAGGGAGGGGATTTAGCAATCAGCCCCAGCATTTT. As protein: CASSIARTGRGFSNQPQHF.

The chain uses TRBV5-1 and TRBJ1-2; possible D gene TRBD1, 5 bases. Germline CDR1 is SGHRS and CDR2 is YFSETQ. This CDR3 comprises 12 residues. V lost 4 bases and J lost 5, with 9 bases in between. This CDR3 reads CASSPGKYGYTF. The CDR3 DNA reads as TGCGCCAGCAGCCCAGGGAAATATGGCTACACCTTC.

In nucleotides, the CDR3 is TGTGCCAGCAGTCCCCGAAGCGGACCTGAGGAAGAGACCCAGTACTTC. As protein: CASSPRSGPEEETQYF. The rearrangement links TRBV25-1 to TRBJ2-5, with D maybe TRBD2 (5 bases). Germline CDR1 and CDR2: MGHDK and SYGVNS. V was cut by 5 bases and J by 3 bases, with 19 bases left in between. The CDR3 spans 16 residues.

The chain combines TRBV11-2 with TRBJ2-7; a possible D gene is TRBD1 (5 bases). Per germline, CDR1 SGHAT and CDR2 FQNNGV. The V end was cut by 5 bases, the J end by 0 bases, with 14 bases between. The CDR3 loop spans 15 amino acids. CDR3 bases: TGTGCCAGCAGCCAGGGCAGGCAAAGCTCCTACGAGCAGTACTTC. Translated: CASSQGRQSSYEQYF.

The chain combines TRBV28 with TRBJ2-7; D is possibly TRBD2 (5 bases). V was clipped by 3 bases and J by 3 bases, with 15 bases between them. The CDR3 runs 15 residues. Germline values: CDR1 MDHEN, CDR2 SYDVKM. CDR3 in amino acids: CASSFSGVGIYEQYF. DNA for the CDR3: TGTGCCAGCAGTTTTTCCGGGGTGGGGATCTACGAGCAGTACTTC.

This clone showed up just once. CDR3 region: CASSQPPGGNQPQHF. Written as DNA, the CDR3 is TGTGCCAGCAGCCAACCGCCCGGGGGCAATCAGCCCCAGCATTTT. The rearrangement uses TRBV6-7 and TRBJ1-5; D uncertain. TRBV6-7 is designated an ORF whose function remains uncertain. V lost 6 bases to trimming and J lost 2 bases, with 14 bases between them. CDR3 size: 15 residues.

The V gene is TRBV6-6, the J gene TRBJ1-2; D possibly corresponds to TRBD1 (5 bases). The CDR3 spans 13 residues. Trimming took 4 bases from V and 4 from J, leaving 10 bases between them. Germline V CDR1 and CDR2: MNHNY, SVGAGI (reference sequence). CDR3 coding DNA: TGTGCCAGCAGTTGGGCCAGGGTCTATGGCTACACCTTC. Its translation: CASSWARVYGYTF.

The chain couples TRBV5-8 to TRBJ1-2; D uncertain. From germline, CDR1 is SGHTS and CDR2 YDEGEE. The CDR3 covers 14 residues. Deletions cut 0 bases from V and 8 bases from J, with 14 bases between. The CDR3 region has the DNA TGTGCCAGCAGCTTGGCAGGCAGCCCCTCGGGCTACACCTTC. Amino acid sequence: CASSLAGSPSGYTF.

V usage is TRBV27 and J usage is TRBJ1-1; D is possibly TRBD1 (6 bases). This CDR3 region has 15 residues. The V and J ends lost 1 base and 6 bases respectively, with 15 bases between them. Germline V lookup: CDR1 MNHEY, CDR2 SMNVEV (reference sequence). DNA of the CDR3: TGTGCCAGCAGTTTATGGCCTACAGGGCTCTCTGAAGCTTTCTTT. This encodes CASSLWPTGLSEAFF.

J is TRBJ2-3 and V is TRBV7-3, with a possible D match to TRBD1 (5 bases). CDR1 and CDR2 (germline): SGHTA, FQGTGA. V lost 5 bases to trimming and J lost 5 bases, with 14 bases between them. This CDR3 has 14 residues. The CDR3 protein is CASSLGEARDTQYF. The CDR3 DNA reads TGTGCCAGCAGCCTAGGGGAAGCCAGAGATACGCAGTATTTT.

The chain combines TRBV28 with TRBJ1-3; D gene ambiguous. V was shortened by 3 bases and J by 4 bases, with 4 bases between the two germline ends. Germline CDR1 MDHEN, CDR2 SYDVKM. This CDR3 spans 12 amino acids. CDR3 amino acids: CASSFRGNTIYF. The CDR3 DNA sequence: TGTGCCAGCAGTTTTAGAGGAAACACCATATATTTT.